This TCR beta chain stems from a study of blood T cell repertoires in COVID-19. At the level of the study: Acute-phase and convalescent COVID-19 samples originated in the United States, Italy and Spain. Sources were T cells, B-cell-depleted T cells, or PBMCs; the material itself was cDNA or gDNA.

The J segment lost 3 bases and the V segment lost 3 bases, leaving 9 bases of the junction unmatched. There are 19 residues in the CDR3. The germline CDR1 and CDR2 sequences are SNHLY and FYNNEI. Assay used: immunoSEQ multiplex PCR; TCRdb lists only in-frame clones, some missing. Of some 250,000 clones listed, roughly 80% were seen once; the top ten hold approximately 9.6%. The sample was peripheral blood. The receptor comes from a woman older than 75 with acute or convalescent COVID-19. The chain joins TRBV2 to TRBJ2-3; 16 bases fit TRBD2. CDR3: CASSDPGTSGGARTDTQYF. The CDR3 DNA sequence: TGTGCCAGCAGTGATCCCGGGACTAGCGGGGGGGCGAGGACAGATACGCAGTATTTT.